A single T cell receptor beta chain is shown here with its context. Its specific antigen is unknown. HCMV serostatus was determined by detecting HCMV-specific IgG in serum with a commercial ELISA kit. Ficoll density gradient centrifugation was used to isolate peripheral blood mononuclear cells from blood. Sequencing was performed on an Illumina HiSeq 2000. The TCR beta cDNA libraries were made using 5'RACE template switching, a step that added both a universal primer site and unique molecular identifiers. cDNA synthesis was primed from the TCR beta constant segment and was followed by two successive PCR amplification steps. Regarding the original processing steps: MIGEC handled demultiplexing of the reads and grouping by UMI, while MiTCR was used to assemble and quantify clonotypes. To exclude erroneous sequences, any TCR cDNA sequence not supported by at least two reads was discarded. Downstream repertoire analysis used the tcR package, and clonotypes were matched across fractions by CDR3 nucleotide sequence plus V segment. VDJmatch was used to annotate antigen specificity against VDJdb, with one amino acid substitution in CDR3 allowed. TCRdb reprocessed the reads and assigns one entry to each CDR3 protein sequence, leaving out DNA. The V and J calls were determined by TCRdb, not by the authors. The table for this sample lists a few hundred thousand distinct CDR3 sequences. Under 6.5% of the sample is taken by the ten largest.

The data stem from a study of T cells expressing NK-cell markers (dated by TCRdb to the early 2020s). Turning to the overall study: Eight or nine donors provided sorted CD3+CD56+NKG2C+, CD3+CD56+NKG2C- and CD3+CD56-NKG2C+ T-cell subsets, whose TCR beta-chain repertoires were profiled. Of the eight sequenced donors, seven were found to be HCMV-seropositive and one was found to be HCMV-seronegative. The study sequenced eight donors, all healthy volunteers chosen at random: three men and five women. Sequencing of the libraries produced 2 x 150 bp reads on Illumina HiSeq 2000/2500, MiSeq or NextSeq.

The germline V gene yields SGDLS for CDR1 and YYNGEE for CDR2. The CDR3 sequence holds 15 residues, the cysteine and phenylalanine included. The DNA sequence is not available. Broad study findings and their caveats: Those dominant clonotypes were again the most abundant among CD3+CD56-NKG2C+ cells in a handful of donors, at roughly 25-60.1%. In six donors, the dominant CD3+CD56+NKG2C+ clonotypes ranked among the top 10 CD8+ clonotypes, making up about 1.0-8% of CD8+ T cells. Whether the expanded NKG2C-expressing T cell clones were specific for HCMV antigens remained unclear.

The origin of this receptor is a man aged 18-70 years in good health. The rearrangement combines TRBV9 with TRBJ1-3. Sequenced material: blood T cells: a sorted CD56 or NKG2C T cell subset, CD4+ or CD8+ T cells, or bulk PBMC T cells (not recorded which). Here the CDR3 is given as CASSVGGYSGNTIYF.